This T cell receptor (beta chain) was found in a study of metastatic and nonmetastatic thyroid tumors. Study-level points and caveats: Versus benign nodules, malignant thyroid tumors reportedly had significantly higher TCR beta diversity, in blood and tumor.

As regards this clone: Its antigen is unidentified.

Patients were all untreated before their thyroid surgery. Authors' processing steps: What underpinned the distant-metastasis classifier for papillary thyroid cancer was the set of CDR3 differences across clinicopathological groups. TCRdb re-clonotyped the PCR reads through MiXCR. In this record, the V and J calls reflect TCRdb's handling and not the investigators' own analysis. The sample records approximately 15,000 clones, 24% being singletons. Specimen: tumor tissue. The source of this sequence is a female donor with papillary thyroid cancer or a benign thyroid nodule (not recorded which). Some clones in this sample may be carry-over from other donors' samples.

This CDR3 is CASSLAANTEAFF. CDR3 DNA: TGTGCCAGCAGCTTAGCCGCGAACACTGAAGCTTTCTTT. This chain joins TRBV7-2 and TRBJ1-1, with no clear D. Trimming left V 0 bases short and J 1 base short, with 3 bases between. CDR3 length equals 13 residues. Per the germline V gene, CDR1 is SGHTA and CDR2 is FQGNSA.